This T cell receptor beta chain was identified during a study of CD8+CD57+ T cells in acquired aplastic anemia (dated by TCRdb to 2017 to 2018). As for the study more broadly: On average, sorted CD4+ and CD8+ cells yielded 3.2 ug of extracted DNA, with a range of roughly 0.19 to 27.4 ug. CD8+CD57+ expansion was defined as a frequency above the mean frequency observed in healthy subjects.

The paper as a whole reports these results and caveats: No significant difference in CD8+ Simpson's diversity was found between patients and healthy controls (P=0.060). Although under 35 CD8+ CDR3 sequences were shared by patients and controls, these sequences appeared highly expressed in patients and within the immunodominant clones of patients.

There are a few counts of this clonotype. Its antigen remains undetermined. There are no base qualities to consult, and no much larger clone falls within one base. Patients chosen for sequencing had shown expansion of CD8+CD57+ cells by flow cytometry. Every patient had severe acquired aplastic anemia, diagnosed using the International Study of Aplastic Anemia and Agranulocytosis and Camitta criteria. Patients had received no therapy at the time of blood sampling. In this study, sorted CD4+ and CD8+ T cells from the blood of healthy subjects and of severe aplastic anemia patients had their TCR repertoires deep-sequenced. In the USA, patient enrollment took place under clinicaltrials.gov protocols 00001620, 01623167, 00001397, 00071045, 00081523 and 00961064. Ficoll-Paque density gradient centrifugation was used to isolate peripheral blood mononuclear cells. CD4+ and CD8+ T cells were sorted by FACS or magnetic beads before DNA extraction.

The germline V gene (reference sequence) yields LGHDT for CDR1 and YNNKEL for CDR2. The germline ends are 12 bases apart after V is trimmed by 0 bases and J by 4 bases. From cysteine to phenylalanine, the CDR3 is 15 amino acids long. The read is trimmed to its CDR3 DNA, 45 bases read in frame from base 1. TCR beta VDJ combination and CDR3 sequence profiling used genomic DNA as the template. An Illumina HiSeq 2000 was the platform used for TCR repertoire sequencing. The authors' analysis ran thus. TRBV/TRBJ rearrangement plots, CDR3 size and DJ length profiles, and Simpson's diversity index were used to evaluate the repertoires. Whichever DNA sequence was most abundant in the deep sequencing data was defined as the immunodominant clone. CDR3 amino acid sequences were checked for sharing between subjects and were compared against published repertoires and the VDJdb database. The public reads were run again by TCRdb, first through fastp at Q25 and then through MiXCR, and only productive beta chains were kept. All rows with the same CDR3 protein become a single entry with the most common DNA and genes. The V and J calls come from TCRdb's annotation, not from the publication. In this sample the table shows hundreds of thousands of distinct CDR3 sequences, 25% to 40% of which occur a single time. Roughly 0.8% of the sample is taken by the ten largest.

The sequence is built from TRBV3-1 and TRBJ1-2; the D gene is perhaps TRBD1, on 5 matching bases. The receptor comes from a human donor with aplastic anemia. Sequencing was done on a sample of sorted CD4+, CD8+, or CD8+CD57+ T cells (not recorded which) from PBMCs. DNA sequence: TGTGCCAGCAGCCAAGAGGGCAGGGCTGTCTATGGCTACACCTTC. Translated, it gives CASSQEGRAVYGYTF. Extended through the reference TRBV3-1 and TRBJ1-2 proteins, this CDR3 yields the full variable domain: DTAVSQTPKYLVTQMGNDKSIKCEQNLGHDTMYWYKQDSKKFLKIMFSYNNKELIINETVPNRFSPKSPDKAHLNLHINSLELGDSAVYFCASSQEGRAVYGYTFGSGTRLTVV.